The 3 T cell receptor beta chains given below trace back to one sample, sequenced in a study of blood T cell repertoires in COVID-19 (TCRdb year 2020). To prepare the library, the immunoSEQ multiplex PCR assay was applied. TCRdb retrieved this table from immuneACCESS and kept in-frame rearrangements only. Not all clones are present; in checked studies, unresolved V genes account for under half, and no reason is known for the remainder. The table for this sample lists around 300,000 clones; around 91% of them were counted only once. The leading ten clones occupy 1% of the sample. The material sequenced was peripheral blood. The receptors originated from a woman aged 40 to 50 with COVID-19, enrolled during active disease.

This chain joins TRBV7-3 and TRBJ2-3, with a tentative D call TRBD1 (5 bases). The ends were cut back, 0 bases at V and 2 bases at J, with 9 bases in the middle. Germline CDR1 SGHTA, CDR2 FQGTGA. This CDR3 spans 15 amino acids. Written as DNA, the CDR3 is TGTGCCAGCAGCTTAACGACAGCGTTCACAGATACGCAGTATTTT. Encoded protein: CASSLTTAFTDTQYF.

The chain is built from TRBV27 and TRBJ2-7; D is unclear. There are 12 residues in the CDR3. Per germline, CDR1 MNHEY and CDR2 SMNVEV (reference sequence). Trimming took 3 bases from V and 3 from J, leaving 6 bases between them. In nucleotides, the CDR3 is TGTGCCAGCAGTTTCCCCCTCTACGAGCAGTACTTC. Translation gives CASSFPLYEQYF.

The CDR3 DNA sequence: TGTGCCAGCTCACCACCGGCCGGGAGCTCCTACAATGAGCAGTTCTTC. Translating it yields CASSPPAGSSYNEQFF. The genes are TRBV18 and TRBJ2-1; D perhaps matches TRBD2 (6 bases). CDR1 and CDR2 (germline): KGHSH, LQKENI. The CDR3 sequence is 16 residues long. The V end was cut by 0 bases, the J end by 0 bases, with 9 bases between.